Presented here are 8 T cell receptor beta chains from one specimen sequenced in a study of CD8+ T cells in alopecia areata. Isolated RNA was reverse transcribed into cDNA used as the sequencing template. Measured with immunoSEQ multiplex PCR; TCRdb has only the in-frame clones, and not every one. Found here are about 2,700 clones, no singletons; the ten largest cover around 49%. The source material was lesional skin. The receptors stem from a C3H/HeJ mouse with alopecia areata. The strain's MHC haplotype is H2-k.

This clone was counted many times. Gene labels here are mouse ones. Read data end 4 residues before the CDR3 end; the end is taken from the germline J gene. This chain uses TRBV1 with TRBJ2-2, with TRBD2 matching over 12 bases. The CDR3 consists of 16 residues. CDR1 and CDR2 from the germline V gene are NSQYPW and LRSPGD (reference sequence). With V trimmed by 1 base and J by 4 bases, 1 base remained unmatched. The covered CDR3 bases are TGCACCTGCAGTGCAGGACTGGGGGGGCGCACCGGG. This gives the protein CTCSAGLGGRTG. The whole CDR3 protein reads CTCSAGLGGRTGQLYF.

This clone was found many times. Gene and germline names: mouse. The DNA ends 4 residues before the CDR3 does, and the rest of the CDR3 is filled in from the germline J gene. The chain has TRBV13-2 and TRBJ2-1; 9 nucleotides align to TRBD2. With V trimmed by 3 bases and J by 0 bases, 4 bases remained unmatched. Germline V CDR1 and CDR2: NNHNN, SYGAGS (reference sequence). The CDR3 covers 16 residues. This chain's CDR3 is CASGGTGVPNYAEQFF. The covered CDR3 bases are TGTGCCAGCGGTGGGACTGGGGTCCCTAACTATGCT.

This clone has at least ten counts. Gene names and germline refer to mouse. From the germline J gene comes the end of the CDR3, since the read stops 4 residues before it. The chain recombines TRBV13-1 with TRBJ2-7, with TRBD2 identical over 11 bases. The length of the CDR3 is 17 residues. V shed 1 base and J 0 bases; nucleotides not matched to a gene: 6. Per germline, CDR1 NSHNY and CDR2 SYGAGN. The CDR3 here is CASSDSDWGASSYEQYF. The CDR3 DNA, read in part, is TGTGCCAGCAGTGATTCGGACTGGGGGGCGAGCTCCTAT.

This clone has a count of ten or more. These gene names are mouse names. The read is 4 residues too short to cover the CDR3 end, so that end is filled in from the germline J gene. V usage is TRBV1 and J usage is TRBJ1-4; 10 bases match TRBD1. The V gene end was trimmed by 4 bases and the J gene end by 3 bases; junction bases not matched to a gene: 5. Germline loops: CDR1 NSQYPW, CDR2 LRSPGD (reference sequence). CDR3 size: 16 residues. Incomplete CDR3 DNA: TGCACCTGCAGTGGCCGGGACAGGGGACCCAACGAA. The encoded protein is CTCSGRDRGPNE. The CDR3 as a whole reads CTCSGRDRGPNERLFF.

This clone showed up just a few times. A read error may be the cause here, since a much bigger clone is one base away. Mouse germline and gene names are used. The read is 4 residues too short to cover the CDR3 end, so that end is filled in from the germline J gene. This chain joins TRBV13-3 and TRBJ2-1, with 10 bases fitting TRBD1. Germline CDR1 is NNHDY and CDR2 is SYVADS. V shed 3 bases and J 2 bases; nucleotides not matched to a gene: 5. This CDR3 is 16 amino acids long. The CDR3: CASSGQGAEDYAEQFF. The part of the CDR3 DNA that was read is TGTGCCAGCAGTGGACAGGGGGCGGAGGACTATGCT.

In this sample, this clone turned up a few times. This likely traces to a read error, being one base from a far larger clone. Genes here carry mouse names. From the germline J gene comes the end of the CDR3, since the read stops 4 residues before it. The sample contains more than one DNA sequence encoding this CDR3. The rearrangement joins TRBV13-3 to TRBJ1-2; D possibly corresponds to TRBD1 (6 bases). This CDR3 region has 14 residues. From germline, CDR1 is NNHDY and CDR2 SYVADS. CDR3 residues: CASSDGLGGRDYTF. The CDR3 bases that were read are TGTGCCAGCAGTGATGGCCTTGGGGGGCGC.

Worth noting for this clone: TCRdb's protein does not match the DNA translation at residue 9; the protein provided is translated from the DNA. Mouse gene names and germline throughout. The read ends 3 residues shy of where the CDR3 ends; the end is completed using the germline J gene. The rearrangement links TRBV13-1 to TRBJ1-3, with 10 nucleotides matching TRBD1. This CDR3 has 12 residues. The germline CDR1 and CDR2 sequences are NSHNY and SYGAGN. The covered CDR3 bases are TGTGCCAGCAGTGGGACAGGGGGGGCG. Its protein product is CASSGTGGA. The whole CDR3 is CASSGTGGALYF.

This clone was observed a few times. The gene symbols are mouse symbols. CDR3 residues: CASSSSGTGGGAEQFF. Incomplete CDR3 DNA: TGTGCCAGCAGCTCATCCGGGACAGGGGGCGGGGCT. The V call is TRBV13-1, the J call TRBJ2-1, with 12 positions matching TRBD1. The CDR3 end falls 4 residues outside the read, so it is completed with the germline J gene. CDR1 is NSHNY, CDR2 SYGAGN, per germline. This CDR3 region has 16 residues.